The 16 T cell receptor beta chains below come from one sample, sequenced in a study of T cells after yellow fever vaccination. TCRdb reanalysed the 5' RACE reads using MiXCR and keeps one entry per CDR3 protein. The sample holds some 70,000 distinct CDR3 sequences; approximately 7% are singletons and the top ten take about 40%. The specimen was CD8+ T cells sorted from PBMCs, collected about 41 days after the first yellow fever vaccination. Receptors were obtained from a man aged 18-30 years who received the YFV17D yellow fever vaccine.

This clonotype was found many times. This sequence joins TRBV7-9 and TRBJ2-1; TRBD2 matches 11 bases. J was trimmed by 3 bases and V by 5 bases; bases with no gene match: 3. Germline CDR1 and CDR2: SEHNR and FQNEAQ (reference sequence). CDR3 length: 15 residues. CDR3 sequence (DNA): TGTGCCAGCAGCAAGACTAGCGGGGACTACAATGAGCAGTTCTTC. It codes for CASSKTSGDYNEQFF.

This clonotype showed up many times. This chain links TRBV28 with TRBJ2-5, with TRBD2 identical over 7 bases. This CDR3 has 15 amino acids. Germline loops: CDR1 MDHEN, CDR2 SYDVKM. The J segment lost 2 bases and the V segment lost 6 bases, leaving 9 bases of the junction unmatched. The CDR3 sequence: CASSPEGLGQETQYF. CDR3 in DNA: TGTGCCAGCAGCCCGGAAGGACTAGGACAAGAGACCCAGTACTTC.

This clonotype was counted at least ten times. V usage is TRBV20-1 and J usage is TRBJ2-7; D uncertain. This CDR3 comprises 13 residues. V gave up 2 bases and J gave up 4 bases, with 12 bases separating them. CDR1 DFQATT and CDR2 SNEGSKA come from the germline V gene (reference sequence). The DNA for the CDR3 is TGCAGTGCTAGAATGGGTCTGTATTACGAGCAGTACTTC. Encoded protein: CSARMGLYYEQYF.

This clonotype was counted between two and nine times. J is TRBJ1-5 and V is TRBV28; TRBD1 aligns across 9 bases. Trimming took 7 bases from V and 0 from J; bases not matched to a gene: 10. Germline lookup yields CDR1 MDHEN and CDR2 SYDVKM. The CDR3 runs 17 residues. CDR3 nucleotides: TGTGCCAGCACATCGGCGGGACAGGGCTATAGCAATCAGCCCCAGCATTTT. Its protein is CASTSAGQGYSNQPQHF.

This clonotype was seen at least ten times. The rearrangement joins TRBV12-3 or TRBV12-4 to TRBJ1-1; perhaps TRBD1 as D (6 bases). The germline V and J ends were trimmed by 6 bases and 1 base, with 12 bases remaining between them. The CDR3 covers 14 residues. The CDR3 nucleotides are TGTGCCAGCAGGGTCAGCAGGGGGAACACTGAAGCTTTCTTT. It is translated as CASRVSRGNTEAFF.

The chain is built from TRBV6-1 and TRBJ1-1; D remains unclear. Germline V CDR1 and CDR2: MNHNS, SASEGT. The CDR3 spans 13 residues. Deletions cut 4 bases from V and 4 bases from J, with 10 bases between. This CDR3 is CASSARVITEAFF. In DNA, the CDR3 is TGTGCCAGCAGTGCCCGGGTAATCACTGAAGCTTTCTTT.

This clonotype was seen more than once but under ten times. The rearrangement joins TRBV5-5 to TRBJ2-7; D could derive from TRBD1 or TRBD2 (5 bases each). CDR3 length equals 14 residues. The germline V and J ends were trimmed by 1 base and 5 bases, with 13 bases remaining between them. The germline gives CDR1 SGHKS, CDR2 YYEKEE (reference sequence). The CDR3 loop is CASSLLGRFNEQYV. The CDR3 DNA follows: TGTGCCAGCAGCTTGTTGGGACGGTTCAACGAGCAGTACGTC.

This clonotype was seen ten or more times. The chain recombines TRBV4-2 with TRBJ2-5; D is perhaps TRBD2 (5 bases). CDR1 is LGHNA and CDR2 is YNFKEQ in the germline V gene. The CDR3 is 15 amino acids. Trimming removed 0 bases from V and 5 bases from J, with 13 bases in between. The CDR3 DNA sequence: TGTGCCAGCAGCCAAGAGGGCGGAGGCGGGGAGACCCAGTACTTC. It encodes CASSQEGGGGETQYF.

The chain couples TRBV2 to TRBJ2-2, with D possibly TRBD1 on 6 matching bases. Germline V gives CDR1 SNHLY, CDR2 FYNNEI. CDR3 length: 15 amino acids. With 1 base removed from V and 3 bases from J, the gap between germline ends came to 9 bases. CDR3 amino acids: CASSEGTVYTGELFF. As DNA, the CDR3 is TGTGCCAGCAGTGAAGGGACAGTCTACACCGGGGAGCTGTTTTTT.

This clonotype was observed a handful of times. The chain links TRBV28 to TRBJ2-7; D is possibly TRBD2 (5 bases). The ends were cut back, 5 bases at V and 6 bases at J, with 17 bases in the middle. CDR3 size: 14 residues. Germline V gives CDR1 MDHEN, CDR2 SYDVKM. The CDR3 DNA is TGTGCCAGCAGTCCCCGCGCGTGGGCGGGCGAGCAGTACTTC. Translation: CASSPRAWAGEQYF.

The CDR3 region is CASIIDDEQFF. The CDR3 nucleotides are TGTGCCAGTATAATTGACGATGAGCAGTTCTTC. The J gene is TRBJ2-1, the V gene TRBV7-9; D remains ambiguous. The CDR3 is made up of 11 amino acids. Germline assignment: CDR1 SEHNR and CDR2 FQNEAQ (reference sequence). Trimming pared 9 bases from V and 8 bases from J, leaving 11 bases between.

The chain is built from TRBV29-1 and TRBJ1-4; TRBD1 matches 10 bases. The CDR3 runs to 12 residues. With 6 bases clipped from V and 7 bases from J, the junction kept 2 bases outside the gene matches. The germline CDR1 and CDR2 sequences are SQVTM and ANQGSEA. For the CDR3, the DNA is TGCAGCGTCCGGACAGGGGGTGAAAAACTGTTTTTT. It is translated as CSVRTGGEKLFF.

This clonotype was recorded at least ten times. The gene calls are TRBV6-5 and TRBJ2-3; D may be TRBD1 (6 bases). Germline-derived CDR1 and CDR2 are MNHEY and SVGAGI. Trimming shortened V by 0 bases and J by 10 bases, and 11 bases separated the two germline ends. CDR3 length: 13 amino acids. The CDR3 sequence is CASSYSLQGPQYF. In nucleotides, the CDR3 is TGTGCCAGCAGTTACTCTTTACAGGGCCCGCAGTATTTT.

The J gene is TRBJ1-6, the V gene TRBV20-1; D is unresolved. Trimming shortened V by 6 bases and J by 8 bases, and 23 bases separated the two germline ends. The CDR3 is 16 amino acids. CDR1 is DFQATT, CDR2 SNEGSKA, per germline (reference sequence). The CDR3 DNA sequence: TGCAGTGCCACACCCCGAGACCGGGTTTGGGATTCACCCCTCCACTTT. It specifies CSATPRDRVWDSPLHF.

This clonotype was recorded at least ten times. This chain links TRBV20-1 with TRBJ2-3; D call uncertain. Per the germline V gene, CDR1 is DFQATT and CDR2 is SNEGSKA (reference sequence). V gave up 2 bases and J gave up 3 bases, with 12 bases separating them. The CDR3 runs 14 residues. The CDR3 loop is CSARPDAPTDTQYF. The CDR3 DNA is TGCAGTGCTAGACCGGACGCGCCTACAGATACGCAGTATTTT.

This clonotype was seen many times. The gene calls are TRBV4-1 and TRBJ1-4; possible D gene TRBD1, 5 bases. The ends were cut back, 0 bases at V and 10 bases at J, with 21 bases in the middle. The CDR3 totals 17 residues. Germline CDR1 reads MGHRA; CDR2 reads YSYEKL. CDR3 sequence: CASSQDYVDNDEGKLFF. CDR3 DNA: TGCGCCAGCAGCCAAGATTATGTGGACAATGATGAGGGAAAACTGTTTTTT.